Sequencing of this T cell receptor beta chain was carried out in a study of T-cell reconstitution after alpha-beta-depleted transplantation in children. Study results and limitations: After transplant, at about two months, alpha-beta T cells were reportedly derived from several hundred expanded graft clones. High day-60 TCRbeta diversity in some patients came from surviving recipient T cells and thymic progenitors. Most T-cell counts and diversity one year after the transplant came from T cells that were newly produced.

The ends were cut back, 0 bases at V and 1 base at J, with 6 bases in the middle. There are 13 residues in the CDR3. Germline assignment: CDR1 GTSNPN and CDR2 SVGIG (reference sequence). Researchers prepared the TCRbeta library using unique molecular identifiers, the study reports. TCRdb re-analysed the PCR reads in MiXCR, keeping a single row per CDR3 protein. Here the sample spans 450,000 to 550,000 distinct CDR3 sequences, around 10% being singletons. With respect to this clonotype: The target antigen is unknown.

The receptor was derived from a female patient aged 2-9 years who had a stem cell transplant for aplastic anemia, so the T cells may come from the graft donor. This sample comprised PBMCs, mostly from graft donor cells, obtained 180 days after TCRalphabeta/CD19-depleted stem cell transplant. J is TRBJ1-2 and V is TRBV30; D unclear. The CDR3 region is CAWSVEFNYGYTF. The CDR3 nucleotides are TGTGCCTGGAGTGTAGAATTTAACTATGGCTACACCTTC.